The next 4 T cell receptor beta chains were all read from a single sample in a study of shared clonotypes between healthy human individuals. TCRdb keeps only in-frame clones here, not all; method: immunoSEQ multiplex PCR. The sample lists 740,000 or so clones; around 73% were seen once. The specimen sequenced was memory CD4+ T cells sorted from blood. Subset: CD45RA-negative fraction. These receptors were taken from a woman aged 25 to 39 in good health.

The chain joins TRBV7-2 to TRBJ1-5, with D tentatively TRBD1 (5 bases). V gave up 5 bases and J gave up 4 bases, with 12 bases separating them. The CDR3 extends over 14 amino acids. Germline CDR1 and CDR2: SGHTA and FQGNSA. CDR3 nucleotides: TGTGCCAGCAGCCCGGATGGGGGGAATCAGCCCCAGCATTTT. Residues: CASSPDGGNQPQHF.

The rearrangement uses TRBV15 and TRBJ1-5; no firm D call. The germline V gene encodes CDR1 LNHNV and CDR2 YYDKDF (reference sequence). With 4 bases removed from V and 5 bases from J, the gap between germline ends came to 12 bases. This CDR3 has 14 amino acids. The CDR3 spells CATSTGWRDQPQHF. CDR3 nucleotides: TGTGCCACCAGCACTGGGTGGAGGGATCAGCCCCAGCATTTT. Supplemented by reference TRBV15 and TRBJ1-5, the full variable domain reads DAMVIQNPRYQVTQFGKPVTLSCSQTLNHNVMYWYQQKSSQAPKLLFHYYDKDFNNEADTPDNFQSRRPNTSFCFLDIRSPGLGDTAMYLCATSTGWRDQPQHFGDGTRLSIL.

The V call is TRBV29-1, the J call TRBJ2-7, with TRBD2 matching over 7 bases. Germline loops: CDR1 SQVTM, CDR2 ANQGSEA. The CDR3 consists of 14 residues. With V trimmed by 3 bases and J by 4 bases, 9 bases remained unmatched. The CDR3 DNA follows: TGCAGCGTTGAGGTCGGCGGGAGCTTTTACGAGCAGTACTTC. It codes for CSVEVGGSFYEQYF.

The chain links TRBV2 to TRBJ1-4; TRBD1 is a possible D gene (5 bases). The CDR3 contains 14 residues. V shed 2 bases and J shed 8 bases, with 12 bases lying between them. Germline V gene sequence: CDR1 SNHLY, CDR2 FYNNEI. The CDR3 is CASSENYGTEKLFF. The DNA of the CDR3 is TGTGCCAGCAGTGAAAACTACGGGACGGAAAAACTGTTTTTT.